Detailed here is one TCR beta chain. The sample belongs to a study of T cell changes during pregnancy in multiple sclerosis. TCRdb keeps only in-frame clones here, not all; method: immunoSEQ multiplex PCR. The sample contains under 50,000 clones, about nine tenths of which appear only once. CDR1 is SQVTM, CDR2 ANQGSEA, per germline. The CDR3 extends over 15 amino acids. With 3 bases removed from V and 1 base from J, the gap between germline ends came to 13 bases. The receptor was isolated from a female donor in good health, enrolled as a control in a pregnancy study. This sequence joins TRBV29-1 and TRBJ2-1; the D gene is possibly TRBD2 (5 bases). The specimen comprised CD4+ T cells from peripheral blood mononuclear cells, sampled in the first trimester of pregnancy. CDR3 loop: CSVDVAGLSYNEQFF. As DNA, the CDR3 is TGCAGCGTTGATGTTGCGGGTTTGTCCTACAATGAGCAGTTCTTC.